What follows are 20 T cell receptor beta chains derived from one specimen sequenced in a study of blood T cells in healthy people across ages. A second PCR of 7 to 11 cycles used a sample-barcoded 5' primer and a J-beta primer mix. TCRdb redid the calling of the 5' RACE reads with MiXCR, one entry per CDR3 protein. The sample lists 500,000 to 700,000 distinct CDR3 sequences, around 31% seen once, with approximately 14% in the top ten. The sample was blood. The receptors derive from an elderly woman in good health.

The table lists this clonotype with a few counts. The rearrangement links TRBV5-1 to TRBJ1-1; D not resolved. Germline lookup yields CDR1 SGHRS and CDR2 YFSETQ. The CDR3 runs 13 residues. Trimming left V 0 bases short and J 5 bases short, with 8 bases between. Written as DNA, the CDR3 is TGCGCCAGCAGCTTGGGGGCACGGACTGAAGCTTTCTTT. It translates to CASSLGARTEAFF.

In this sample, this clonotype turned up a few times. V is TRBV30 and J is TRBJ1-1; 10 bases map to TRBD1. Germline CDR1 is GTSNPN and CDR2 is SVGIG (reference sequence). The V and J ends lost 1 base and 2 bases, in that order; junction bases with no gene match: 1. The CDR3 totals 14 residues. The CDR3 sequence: CAWSGTGGNTEAFF. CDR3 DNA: TGTGCCTGGAGTGGGACAGGGGGTAACACTGAAGCTTTCTTT.

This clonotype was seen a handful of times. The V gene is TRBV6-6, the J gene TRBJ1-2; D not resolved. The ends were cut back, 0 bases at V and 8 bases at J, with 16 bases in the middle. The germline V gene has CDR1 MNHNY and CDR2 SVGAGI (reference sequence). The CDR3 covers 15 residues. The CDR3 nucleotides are TGTGCCAGCAGTTACTCGATGGACGCCGTGGGGGGCTACACCTTC. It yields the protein CASSYSMDAVGGYTF.

CDR3 in amino acids: CASSQAVRTLEGYTF. Written as DNA, the CDR3 is TGCGCCAGCAGCCAAGCCGTCCGGACACTTGAGGGCTACACCTTC. This chain joins TRBV4-1 and TRBJ1-2; possibly TRBD1 for D (5 bases). The CDR3 length is 15 residues. CDR1 is MGHRA and CDR2 is YSYEKL in the germline V gene. V lost 1 base to trimming and J lost 8 bases, with 17 bases between them.

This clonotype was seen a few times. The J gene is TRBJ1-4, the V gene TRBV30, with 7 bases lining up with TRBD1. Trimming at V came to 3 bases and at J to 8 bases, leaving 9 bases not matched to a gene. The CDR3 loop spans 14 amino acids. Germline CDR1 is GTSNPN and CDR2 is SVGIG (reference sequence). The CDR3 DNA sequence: TGTGCCTGGAGGGGGACAGCGTTGGCGGAAAAACTGTTTTTT. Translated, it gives CAWRGTALAEKLFF.

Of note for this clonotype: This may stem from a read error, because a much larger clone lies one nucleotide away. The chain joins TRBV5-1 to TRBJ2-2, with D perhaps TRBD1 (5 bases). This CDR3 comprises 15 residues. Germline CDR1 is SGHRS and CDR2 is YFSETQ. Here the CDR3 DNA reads TGCGCCAGCAGTTCGAATGGGGCCAACACCAGGGAGCTGTTTTTT. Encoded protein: CASSSNGANTRELFF.

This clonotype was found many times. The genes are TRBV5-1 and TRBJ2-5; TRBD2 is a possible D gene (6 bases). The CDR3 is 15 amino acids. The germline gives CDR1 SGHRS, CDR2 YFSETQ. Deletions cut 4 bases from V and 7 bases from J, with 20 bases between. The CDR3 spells CASSTGGLRSGTQYF. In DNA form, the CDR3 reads TGCGCCAGCAGCACCGGAGGGCTTAGATCAGGGACCCAGTACTTC.

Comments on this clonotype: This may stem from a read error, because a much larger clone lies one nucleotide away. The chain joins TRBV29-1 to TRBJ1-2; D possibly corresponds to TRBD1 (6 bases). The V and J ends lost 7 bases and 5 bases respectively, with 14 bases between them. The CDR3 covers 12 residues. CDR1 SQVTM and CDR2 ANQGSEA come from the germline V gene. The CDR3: CSGAGTQYGYTF. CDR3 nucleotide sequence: TGCAGCGGTGCCGGGACACAATATGGCTACACCTTC.

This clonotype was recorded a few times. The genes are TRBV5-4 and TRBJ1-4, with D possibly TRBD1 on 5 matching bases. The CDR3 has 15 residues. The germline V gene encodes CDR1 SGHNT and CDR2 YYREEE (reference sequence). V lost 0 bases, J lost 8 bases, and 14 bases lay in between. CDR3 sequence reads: CASSLAPGMGEKLFF. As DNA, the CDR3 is TGTGCCAGCAGCTTGGCCCCAGGGATGGGCGAAAAACTGTTTTTT.

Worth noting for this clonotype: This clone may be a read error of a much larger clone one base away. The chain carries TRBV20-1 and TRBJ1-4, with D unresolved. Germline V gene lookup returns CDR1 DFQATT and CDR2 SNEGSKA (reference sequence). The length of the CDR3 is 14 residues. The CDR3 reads CCAQAGGPNEKLFF. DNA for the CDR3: TGCTGTGCCCAAGCAGGAGGGCCTAATGAAAAACTGTTTTTT.

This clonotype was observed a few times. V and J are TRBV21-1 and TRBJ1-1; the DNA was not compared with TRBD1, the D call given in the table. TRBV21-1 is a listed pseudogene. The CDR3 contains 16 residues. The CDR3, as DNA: TGTGCCAGCAGCCTCCAAAGGGGGATGACGAACACTGAAGCTTTCTTT. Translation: CASSLQRGMTNTEAFF.

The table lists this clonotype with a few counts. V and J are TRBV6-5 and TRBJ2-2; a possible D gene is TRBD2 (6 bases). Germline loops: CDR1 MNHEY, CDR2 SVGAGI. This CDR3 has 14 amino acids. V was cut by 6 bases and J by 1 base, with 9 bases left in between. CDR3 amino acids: CASRRGGNTGELFF. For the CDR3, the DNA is TGTGCCAGCAGGCGGGGAGGGAACACCGGGGAGCTGTTTTTT.

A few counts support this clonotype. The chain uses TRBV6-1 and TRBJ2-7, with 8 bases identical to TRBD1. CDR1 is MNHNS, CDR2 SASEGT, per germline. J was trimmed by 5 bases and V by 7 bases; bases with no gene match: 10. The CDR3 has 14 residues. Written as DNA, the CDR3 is TGTGCCAGCATACCAGGGGGCTTTGGTAACGAGCAGTACTTC. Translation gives CASIPGGFGNEQYF.

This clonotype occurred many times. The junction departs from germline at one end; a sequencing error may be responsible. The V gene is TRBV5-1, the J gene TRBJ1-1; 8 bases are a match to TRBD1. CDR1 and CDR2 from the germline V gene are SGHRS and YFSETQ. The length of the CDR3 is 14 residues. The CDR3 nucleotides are TGTGCCAGCAGCTCGACAGGGGAGAACACTGAAGCTTTCTTT. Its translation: CASSSTGENTEAFF.

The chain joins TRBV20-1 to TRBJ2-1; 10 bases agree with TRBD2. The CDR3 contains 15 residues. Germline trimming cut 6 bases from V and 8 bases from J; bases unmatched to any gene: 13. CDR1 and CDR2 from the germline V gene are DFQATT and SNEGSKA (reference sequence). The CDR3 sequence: CSAHRPSGRMDEQFF. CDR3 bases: TGCAGTGCACACCGGCCTAGCGGGAGAATGGATGAGCAGTTCTTC.

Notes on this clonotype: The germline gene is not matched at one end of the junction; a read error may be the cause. DNA for the CDR3: TGTGCCAGCGGCTTGGACAGCGCGACGGATACGCAGTATTTT. It codes for CASGLDSATDTQYF. The V gene is TRBV5-5, the J gene TRBJ2-3; possible D gene TRBD1, 6 bases. The CDR3 is made up of 14 amino acids. CDR1 SGHKS and CDR2 YYEKEE come from the germline V gene (reference sequence).

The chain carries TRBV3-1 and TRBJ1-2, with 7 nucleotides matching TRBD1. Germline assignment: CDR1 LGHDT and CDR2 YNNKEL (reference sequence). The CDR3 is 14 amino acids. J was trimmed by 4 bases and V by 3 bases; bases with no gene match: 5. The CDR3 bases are TGTGCCAGCAGCCAGGCGACAGGGACCTATGGCTACACCTTC. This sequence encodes CASSQATGTYGYTF. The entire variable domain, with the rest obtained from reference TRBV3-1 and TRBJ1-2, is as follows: DTAVSQTPKYLVTQMGNDKSIKCEQNLGHDTMYWYKQDSKKFLKIMFSYNNKELIINETVPNRFSPKSPDKAHLNLHINSLELGDSAVYFCASSQATGTYGYTFGSGTRLTVV.

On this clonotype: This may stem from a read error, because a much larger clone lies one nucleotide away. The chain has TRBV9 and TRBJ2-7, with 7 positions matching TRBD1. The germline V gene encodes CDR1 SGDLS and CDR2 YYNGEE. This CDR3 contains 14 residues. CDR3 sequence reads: CASNVGYRGLEQYF. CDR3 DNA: TGTGCCAGCAACGTAGGATATAGGGGGCTCGAGCAGTACTTC.

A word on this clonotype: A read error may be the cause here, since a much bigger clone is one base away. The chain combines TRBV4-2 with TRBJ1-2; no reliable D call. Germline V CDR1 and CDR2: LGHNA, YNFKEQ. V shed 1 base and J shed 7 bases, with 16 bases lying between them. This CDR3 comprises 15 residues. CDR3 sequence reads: CASSQGSSGLRGYTF. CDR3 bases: TGTGCCAGCAGCCAAGGTAGTTCGGGGTTGCGTGGCTACACCTTC.

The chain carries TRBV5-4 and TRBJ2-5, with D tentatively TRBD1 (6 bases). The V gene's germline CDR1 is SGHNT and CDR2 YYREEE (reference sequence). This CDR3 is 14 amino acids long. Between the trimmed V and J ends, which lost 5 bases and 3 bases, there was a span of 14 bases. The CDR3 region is CASSRRDTKETQYF. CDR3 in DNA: TGTGCCAGCAGTCGCCGGGACACCAAAGAGACCCAGTACTTC. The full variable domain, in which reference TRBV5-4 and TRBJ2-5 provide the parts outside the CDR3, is ETGVTQSPTHLIKTRGQQVTLRCSSQSGHNTVSWYQQALGQGPQFIFQYYREEENGRGNFPPRFSGLQFPNYSSELNVNALELDDSALYLCASSRRDTKETQYFGPGTRLLVL.